The following is a T cell receptor (beta chain) sequence with its context. Its target is unknown. These data belong to a study of PD-1 blockade in mismatch repair-deficient tumors. Germline CDR1 reads LNHDA; CDR2 reads SQIVND (reference sequence). The CDR3 is 15 residues long. The V and J ends lost 10 bases and 6 bases respectively, with 22 bases between them. The data were produced by immunoSEQ multiplex PCR, yet TCRdb's version contains in-frame clones alone and is incomplete. The data contain thousands of clones, roughly 88% of them singletons. Time point given: roughly nine-day in vitro stimulation with candidate neoantigen peptide 7.

The V and J genes are TRBV19 and TRBJ2-1, with D tentatively TRBD2 (6 bases). The sample here was cells cultured in vitro, taken from a patient treated with pembrolizumab. The TCR comes from an adult with mismatch repair-deficient cancer. The CDR3 coding sequence is TGTGCCACTCTCAACGGGGACTCGATGGGCAATGAGCAGTTCTTC. Amino acids: CATLNGDSMGNEQFF. Combining the CDR3 with reference TRBV19 and TRBJ2-1 gives the whole variable domain DGGITQSPKYLFRKEGQNVTLSCEQNLNHDAMYWYRQDPGQGLRLIYYSQIVNDFQKGDIAEGYSVSREKKESFPLTVTSAQKNPTAFYLCATLNGDSMGNEQFFGPGTRLTVL.